This TCR beta chain is from a study of T cells in Graves' hyperthyroidism and ophthalmopathy. The CDR3 has 15 residues. Germline V gives CDR1 DFQATT, CDR2 SNEGSKA (reference sequence). TCR beta CDR3 sequences were amplified from RNA transcripts. TCR CDR3 regions were first amplified by RT-PCR with HTBI primers. TCRdb re-derived calls from the multiplex PCR reads in MiXCR, one entry per CDR3 protein. Among around 480,000 distinct CDR3 sequences, roughly 14% were seen once, and the ten largest hold 15% to 20%. This clonotype was counted at least ten times. No ophthalmopathy progression within 18 months constituted stable Graves' hyperthyroidism.

The sequence derives from a woman younger than 35 with Graves' hyperthyroidism. The chain uses TRBV20-1 and TRBJ1-6, with D tentatively TRBD1 (6 bases). The material sequenced was blood. In DNA, the CDR3 is TGCAGCGCGCTGCCGATGGGGGCCGCGAATTCACCCCTCCACTTT. It translates to CSALPMGAANSPLHF.